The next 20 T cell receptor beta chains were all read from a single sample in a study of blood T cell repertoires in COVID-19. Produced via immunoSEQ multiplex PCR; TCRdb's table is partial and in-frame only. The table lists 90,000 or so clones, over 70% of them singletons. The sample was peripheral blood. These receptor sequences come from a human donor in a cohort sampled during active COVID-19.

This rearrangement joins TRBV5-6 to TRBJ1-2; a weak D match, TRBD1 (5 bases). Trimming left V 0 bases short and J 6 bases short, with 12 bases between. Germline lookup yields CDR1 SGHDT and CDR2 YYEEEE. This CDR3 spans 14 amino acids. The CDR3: CASSLVSGTDGYTF. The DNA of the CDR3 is TGTGCCAGCAGCTTGGTGTCCGGGACTGATGGCTACACCTTC.

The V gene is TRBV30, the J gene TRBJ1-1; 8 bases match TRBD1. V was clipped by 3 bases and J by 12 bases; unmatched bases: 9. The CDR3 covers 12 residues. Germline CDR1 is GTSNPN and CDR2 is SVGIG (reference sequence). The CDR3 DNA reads TGTGCCTGGAGGGAAACAGGGGGAACGACTTTCTTT. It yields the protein CAWRETGGTTFF. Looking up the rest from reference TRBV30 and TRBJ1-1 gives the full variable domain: SQTIHQWPATLVQPVGSPLSLECTVEGTSNPNLYWYRQAAGRGLQLLFYSVGIGQISSEVPQNLSASRPQDRQFILSSKKLLLSDSGFYLCAWRETGGTTFFGQGTRLTVV.

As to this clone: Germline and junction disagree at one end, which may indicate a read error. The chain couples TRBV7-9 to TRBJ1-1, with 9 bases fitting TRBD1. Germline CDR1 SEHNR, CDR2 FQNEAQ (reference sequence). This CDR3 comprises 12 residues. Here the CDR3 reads CASSLGATGGDF. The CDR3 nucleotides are TGTGCCAGCAGCTTAGGGGCGACAGGGGGGGACTTT.

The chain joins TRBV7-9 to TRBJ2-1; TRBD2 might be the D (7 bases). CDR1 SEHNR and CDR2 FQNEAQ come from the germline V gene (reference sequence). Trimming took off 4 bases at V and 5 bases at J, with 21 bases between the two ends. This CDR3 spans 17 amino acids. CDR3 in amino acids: CASSWGGGGLIHNEQFF. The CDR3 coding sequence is TGTGCCAGCAGCTGGGGGGGCGGGGGCTTAATTCACAATGAGCAGTTCTTC. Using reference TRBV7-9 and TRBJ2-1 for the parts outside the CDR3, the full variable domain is DTGVSQNPRHKITKRGQNVTFRCDPISEHNRLYWYRQTLGQGPEFLTYFQNEAQLEKSRLLSDRFSAERPKGSFSTLEIQRTEQGDSAMYLCASSWGGGGLIHNEQFFGPGTRLTVL.

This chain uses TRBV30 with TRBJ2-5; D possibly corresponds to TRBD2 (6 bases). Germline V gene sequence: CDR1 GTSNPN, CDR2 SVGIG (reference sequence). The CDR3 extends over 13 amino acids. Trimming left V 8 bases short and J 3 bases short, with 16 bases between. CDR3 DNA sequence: TGTGCCGGCTGGCCCCCGGGGGAAGAGACCCAGTACTTC. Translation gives CAGWPPGEETQYF.

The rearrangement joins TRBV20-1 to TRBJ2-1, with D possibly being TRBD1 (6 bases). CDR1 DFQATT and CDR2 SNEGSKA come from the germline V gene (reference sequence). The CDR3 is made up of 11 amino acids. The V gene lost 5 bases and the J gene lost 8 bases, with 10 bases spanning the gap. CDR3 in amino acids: CSARQGYEQFF. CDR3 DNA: TGCAGTGCTCGTCAGGGGTATGAGCAGTTCTTC.

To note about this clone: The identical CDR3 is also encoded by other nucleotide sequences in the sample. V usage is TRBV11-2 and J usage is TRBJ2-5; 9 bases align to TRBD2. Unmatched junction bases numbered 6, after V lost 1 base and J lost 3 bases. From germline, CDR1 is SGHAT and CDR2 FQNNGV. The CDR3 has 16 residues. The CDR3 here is CASSLVGGRGEETQYF. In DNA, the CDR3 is TGTGCCAGCAGCTTAGTAGGCGGGAGGGGAGAAGAGACCCAGTACTTC.

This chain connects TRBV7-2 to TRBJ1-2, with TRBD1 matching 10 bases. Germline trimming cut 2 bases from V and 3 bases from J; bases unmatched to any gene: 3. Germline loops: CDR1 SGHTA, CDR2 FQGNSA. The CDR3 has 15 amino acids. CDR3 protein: CASSLPGTGDYGYTF. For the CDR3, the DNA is TGTGCCAGCAGCTTACCCGGGACAGGGGACTATGGCTACACCTTC.

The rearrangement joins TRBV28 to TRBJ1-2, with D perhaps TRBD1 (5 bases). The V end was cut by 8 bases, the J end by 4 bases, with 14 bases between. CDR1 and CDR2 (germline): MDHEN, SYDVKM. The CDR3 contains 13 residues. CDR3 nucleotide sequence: TGTGCCAGCTCTTCCATTCAGGGCTATGGCTACACCTTC. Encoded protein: CASSSIQGYGYTF.

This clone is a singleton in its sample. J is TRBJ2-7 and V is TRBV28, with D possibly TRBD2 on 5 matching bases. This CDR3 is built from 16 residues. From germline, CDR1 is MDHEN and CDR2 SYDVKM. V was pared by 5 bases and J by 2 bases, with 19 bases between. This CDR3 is CASSRADALAAYEQYF. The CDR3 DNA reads TGTGCCAGCAGTCGAGCGGATGCCTTAGCCGCCTACGAGCAGTACTTC. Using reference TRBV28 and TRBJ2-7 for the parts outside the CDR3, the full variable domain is DVKVTQSSRYLVKRTGEKVFLECVQDMDHENMFWYRQDPGLGLRLIYFSYDVKMKEKGDIPEGYSVSREKKERFSLILESASTNQTSMYLCASSRADALAAYEQYFGPGTRLTVT.

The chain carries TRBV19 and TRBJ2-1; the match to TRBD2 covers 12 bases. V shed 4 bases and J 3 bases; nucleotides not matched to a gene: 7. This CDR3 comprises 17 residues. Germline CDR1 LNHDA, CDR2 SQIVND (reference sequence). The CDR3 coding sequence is TGTGCCAGTAGTAAGACTAGCGGGGGATACATCTACAATGAGCAGTTCTTC. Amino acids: CASSKTSGGYIYNEQFF. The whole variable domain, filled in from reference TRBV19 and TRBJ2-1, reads DGGITQSPKYLFRKEGQNVTLSCEQNLNHDAMYWYRQDPGQGLRLIYYSQIVNDFQKGDIAEGYSVSREKKESFPLTVTSAQKNPTAFYLCASSKTSGGYIYNEQFFGPGTRLTVL.

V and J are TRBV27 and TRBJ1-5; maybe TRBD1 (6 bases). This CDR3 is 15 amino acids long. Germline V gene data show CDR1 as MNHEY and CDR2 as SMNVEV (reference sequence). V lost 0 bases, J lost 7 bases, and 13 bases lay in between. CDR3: CASSLSLRGQQPQHF. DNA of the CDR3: TGTGCCAGCAGTTTATCCCTCAGGGGACAACAGCCCCAGCATTTT.

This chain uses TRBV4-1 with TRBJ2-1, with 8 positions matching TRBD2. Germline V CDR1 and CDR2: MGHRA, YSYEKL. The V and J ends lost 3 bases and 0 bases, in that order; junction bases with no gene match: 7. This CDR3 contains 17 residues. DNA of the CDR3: TGCGCCAGCAGCCACCTAACTAGCGGTAGCTCCTACAATGAGCAGTTCTTC. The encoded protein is CASSHLTSGSSYNEQFF.

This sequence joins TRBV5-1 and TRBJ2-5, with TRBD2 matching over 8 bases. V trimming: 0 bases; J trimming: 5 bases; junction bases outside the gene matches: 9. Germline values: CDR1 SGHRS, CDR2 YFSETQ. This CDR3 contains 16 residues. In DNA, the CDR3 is TGCGCCAGCAGCTTGGCGGGGACTCGCGGGGGGGAGACCCAGTACTTC. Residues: CASSLAGTRGGETQYF.

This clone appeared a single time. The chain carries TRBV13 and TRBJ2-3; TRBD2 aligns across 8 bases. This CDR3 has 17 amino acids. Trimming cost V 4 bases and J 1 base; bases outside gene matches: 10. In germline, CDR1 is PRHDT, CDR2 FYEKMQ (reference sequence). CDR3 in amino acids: CASSSPYQAGGTDTQYF. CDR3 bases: TGTGCCAGCAGCTCGCCGTATCAAGCGGGAGGCACAGATACGCAGTATTTT. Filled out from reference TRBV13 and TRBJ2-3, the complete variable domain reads AAGVIQSPRHLIKEKRETATLKCYPIPRHDTVYWYQQGPGQDPQFLISFYEKMQSDKGSIPDRFSAQQFSDYHSELNMSSLELGDSALYFCASSSPYQAGGTDTQYFGPGTRLTVL.

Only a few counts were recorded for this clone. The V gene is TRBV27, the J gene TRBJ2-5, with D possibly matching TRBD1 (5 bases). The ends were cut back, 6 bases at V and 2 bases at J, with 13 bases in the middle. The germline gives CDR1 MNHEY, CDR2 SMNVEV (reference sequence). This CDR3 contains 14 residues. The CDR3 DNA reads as TGTGCCAGCAGAAGTGGGGCTGCTCAAGAGACCCAGTACTTC. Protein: CASRSGAAQETQYF.

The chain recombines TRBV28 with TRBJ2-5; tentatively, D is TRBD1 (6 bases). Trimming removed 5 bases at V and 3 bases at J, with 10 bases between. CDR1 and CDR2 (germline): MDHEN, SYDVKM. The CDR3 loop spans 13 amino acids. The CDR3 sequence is CASSPRTEETQYF. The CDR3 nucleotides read TGTGCCAGCAGTCCAAGGACAGAAGAGACCCAGTACTTC.

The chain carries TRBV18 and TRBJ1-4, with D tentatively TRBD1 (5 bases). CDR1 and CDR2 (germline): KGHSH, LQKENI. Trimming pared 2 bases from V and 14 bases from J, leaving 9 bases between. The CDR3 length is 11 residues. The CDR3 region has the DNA TGTGCCAGCTCACCAGGGGGGATTCTGTTTTTT. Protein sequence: CASSPGGILFF.

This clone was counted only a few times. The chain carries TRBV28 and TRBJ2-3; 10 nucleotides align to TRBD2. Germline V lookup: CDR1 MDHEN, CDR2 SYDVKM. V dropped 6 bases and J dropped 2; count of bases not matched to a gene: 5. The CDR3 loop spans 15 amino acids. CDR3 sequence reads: CASSSSGSHTDTQYF. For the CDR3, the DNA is TGTGCCAGCAGCTCTAGCGGGAGTCACACAGATACGCAGTATTTT.

The CDR3 coding sequence is TGCGCCAGCAGCGAGAGGACAGGGACGAACACCGGGGAGCTGTTTTTT. It is translated as CASSERTGTNTGELFF. The rearrangement links TRBV10-1 to TRBJ2-2; TRBD1 matches 8 bases. The CDR3 sequence is 16 residues long. The germline V gene has CDR1 WNHNN and CDR2 SYGVQD (reference sequence). Losses at the gene ends were 6 bases for V and 0 bases for J; bases not matched to a gene: 6.